A single sample is the source of the 2 T cell receptor beta chains below, sequenced in a study of CD8 T cells in cerebrospinal fluid in Alzheimer's disease. TCRdb re-called the 10x single-cell sequencing reads and catalogs CDR3 proteins one per entry, DNA excluded. Its table records about 1,000 distinct CDR3 sequences. The sample consisted of cerebrospinal fluid. The receptors were sampled from a human donor in good health.

By frequency, this clonotype registers large. This chain joins TRBV7-9 and TRBJ1-2; TCRdb lists TRBD1, though no DNA is available to test this call. The CDR3 contains 14 residues. Germline CDR1 reads SEHNR; CDR2 reads FQNEAQ (reference sequence). The CDR3 reads CASSSTGTAHGYTF.

By frequency, this clonotype registers medium-sized. V is TRBV10-2 and J is TRBJ1-5. CDR3 length equals 13 residues. Germline CDR1 is WSHSY and CDR2 is SAAADI. CDR3 sequence: CASSQGSNQPQHF.